The rows below give T cell receptor beta chains drawn from one sample of a study of blood T cell repertoires in COVID-19. The table came from immunoSEQ multiplex PCR; TCRdb's copy has only in-frame clones and leaves some out. The sample shows 290,000 or so clones, approximately 80% of them seen only once. The sequenced sample was PBMCs or T cells enriched from blood (not recorded which). These receptors originate from a man aged 35 to 55 who had been exposed to COVID-19. Both conserved end residues are part of each CDR3. The D gene is left open where the match is weak. A clone size is listed for some rows: how often the clone was seen (once, few, many), or a class if it is expanded.

>TRBJ2-5|TRBD2|TRBV18|NA
TGTGCCAGCTCACCACCAGGACTAGCGGGAGAGACCCAGTACTTC
CASSPPGLAGETQYF
>TRBJ2-3|NA|TRBV12-3/TRBV12-4|once
TGTGCCAGCAGTTTACCAGGGGGAGGTACGCAGTATTTT
CASSLPGGGTQYF
>TRBJ2-1|NA|TRBV2|few
TGTGCCAGCAGCCAGAGAGGGATCAATGAGCAGTTCTTC
CASSQRGINEQFF
>TRBJ1-5|NA|TRBV11-2|NA
TGTGCCAGCAGCTTAGTGCAGGGTAGCAATCAGCCCCAGCATTTT
CASSLVQGSNQPQHF
>TRBJ2-1|TRBD2|TRBV5-1|once
TGCGCCAGCAGCTTGTTGGGACTAGCGGGAAGGAATGAGCAGTTCTTC
CASSLLGLAGRNEQFF
>TRBJ2-3|TRBD2|TRBV24-1|NA
TGTGCCACCCTTTTGCGGGAGAGGACAGATACGCAGTATTTT
CATLLRERTDTQYF
>TRBJ2-3|NA|TRBV12-3/TRBV12-4|NA
TGTGCCAGCAACTTTCGGGGCACAGATACGCAGTATTTT
CASNFRGTDTQYF
>TRBJ2-7|TRBD2|TRBV11-2|once
TGTGCCAGCAGCTTAGTGAGCGGGAGTTGGACCTACGAGCAGTACTTC
CASSLVSGSWTYEQYF
>TRBJ1-1|NA|TRBV3-1/TRBV3-2|once
TGTGCCAGCAACAAAGGCGGTTGGGGGGGGAACACTGAAGCTTTCTTT
CASNKGGWGGNTEAFF
>TRBJ2-1|TRBD2|TRBV7-9|NA
TGTGCCAGCAGCCCGTGGACTAGCGGGGCCAATGAGCAGTTCTTC
CASSPWTSGANEQFF
>TRBJ1-1|NA|TRBV2|NA
TGTGCCAGCACCCCCGGGATAATGAACACTGAAGCTTTCTTT
CASTPGIMNTEAFF
>TRBJ1-1|NA|TRBV18|NA
TGTGCCAGCTCACTTACAAGGAACACTGAAGCTTTCTTT
CASSLTRNTEAFF
>TRBJ2-1|NA|TRBV7-5|NA
TGTGTCAGAAGCTTAATGCTAGCCGAAACTCACAATGAGCAGTTCTTC
CVRSLMLAETHNEQFF
>TRBJ2-5|NA|TRBV11-1|NA
TGTGCCAGCAGCTCGATGGACTCCGGAGGGACCCAGTACTTC
CASSSMDSGGTQYF
>TRBJ2-7|TRBD1|TRBV27|few
TGTGCCAGCAGTTCGGACAGGAAGCCCTACGAGCAGTACTTC
CASSSDRKPYEQYF
>TRBJ2-1|TRBD2|TRBV5-1|NA
TGCGCCAGCAGCCATAGCGGGGCTGAGCAGTTCTTC
CASSHSGAEQFF
>TRBJ2-6|NA|TRBV29-1|many
TGCAGCGTTTATACTGGGGCCAACGTCCTGACTTTC
CSVYTGANVLTF
>TRBJ2-3|NA|TRBV19|NA
TGTGCCAGTAGTAGGGTCCGGGGATCTGGCGCAGATACGCAGTATTTT
CASSRVRGSGADTQYF
>TRBJ1-2|TRBD1|TRBV19|NA
TGTGCCACGGGACAGGCGAGGTATGGCTACACCTTC
CATGQARYGYTF
>TRBJ2-7|NA|TRBV11-3|few
TGTGCCAGCAGCTCGAGACTAAAAAGTTCCTACGAGCAGTACTTC
CASSSRLKSSYEQYF
>TRBJ2-2|NA|TRBV15|once
TGTGCCACCAGCATAAGCCGGGGGTCCACCGGGGAGCTGTTTTTT
CATSISRGSTGELFF
>TRBJ1-1|NA|TRBV11-3|NA
TGTGCCAGCAGCGTCCAGGGTGACACTGAAGCTTTCTTT
CASSVQGDTEAFF
>TRBJ2-3|NA|TRBV5-1|NA
TGCGCCAGCAGCCCCGGTACGGGTACGCAGTATTTT
CASSPGTGTQYF
>TRBJ1-1|NA|TRBV15|NA
TGTGCCACCAGCAGCATGGGACTTTGGAACACTGAAGCTTTCTTT
CATSSMGLWNTEAFF
>TRBJ1-6|TRBD1|TRBV11-3|NA
TGTGCCAGCAGCTTGGGACAGGGGAATTCACCCCTCCACTTT
CASSLGQGNSPLHF
>TRBJ2-3|NA|TRBV20-1|once
TGCAGTGCCTCGGGAGATACGCAGTATTTT
CSASGDTQYF
>TRBJ1-1|NA|TRBV6-5|NA
TGTGCCAGCAACACCATGAACACTGAAGCTTTCTTT
CASNTMNTEAFF
>TRBJ1-2|NA|TRBV18|NA
TGTGCCAGCTCACCAGGCGGAAACTATGGCTACACCTTC
CASSPGGNYGYTF
>TRBJ1-1|NA|TRBV5-6|NA
TGTGCCAGCAGCTTGCTAGACACTGAAGCTTTCTTT
CASSLLDTEAFF
>TRBJ2-7|TRBD2|TRBV10-2|NA
TGCGCCAGCAAAGGACAGGGAGTAGCTCGTCTAGCGGGAGGTTTATACGAGCAGTACTTC
CASKGQGVARLAGGLYEQYF
>TRBJ1-1|TRBD1|TRBV5-1|NA
TGCGCCAGCAGCTTGCAGGGGGATAAAACTGAAGCTTTCTTT
CASSLQGDKTEAFF
>TRBJ2-3|TRBD1|TRBV11-3|NA
TGTGCCAGCAGCCGGGGACAGAACTTAGCAGATACGCAGTATTTT
CASSRGQNLADTQYF
>TRBJ2-7|TRBD2|TRBV7-3|once
TGTGCCAGCAGCTTAACAGCGGGAGCAGTATACGAGCAGTACTTC
CASSLTAGAVYEQYF
>TRBJ2-7|NA|TRBV5-1|NA
TGCGCCAGCACGCGGGGTTTGATTCGTACCTACGAGCAGTACTTC
CASTRGLIRTYEQYF
>TRBJ2-1|TRBD2|TRBV7-8|few
TGTGCCAGCAGCAACGGGGGGAATGAGCAGTTCTTC
CASSNGGNEQFF
>TRBJ2-6|NA|TRBV9|NA
TGTGCCAGCAGCGTGTCAGTCCCAGGGCCTGGGGCCAACGTCCTGACTTTC
CASSVSVPGPGANVLTF
>TRBJ1-1|NA|TRBV7-8|NA
TGTGCCAGCAGTCCGAGGGCGGGGAACACTGAAGCTTTCTTT
CASSPRAGNTEAFF
>TRBJ1-5|NA|TRBV11-2|NA
TGTGCCAGCAGCTTAGATTATTTTGCAGGGAACAATCAGCCCCAGCATTTT
CASSLDYFAGNNQPQHF
>TRBJ1-5|NA|TRBV27|NA
TGTGCCAGCAGTTTAACGGGTTATAGCAATCAGCCCCAGCATTTT
CASSLTGYSNQPQHF
>TRBJ2-7|TRBD1|TRBV19|NA
TGTGCCAGTAGTATTGTGGGACAGGGGCAGTACGAGCAGTACTTC
CASSIVGQGQYEQYF
>TRBJ1-5|NA|TRBV6-5|once
TGTGCCAGCAGGCCTGAATTAGGGGCCCAGCATTTT
CASRPELGAQHF
>TRBJ2-1|NA|TRBV18|NA
TGTGCCAGCTCAGCACAGGGGACTGAACACCATGAGCAGTTCTTC
CASSAQGTEHHEQFF
>TRBJ1-6|TRBD1|TRBV30|NA
TGTGCCCGAGCGATCCAAACAGGACAGGGACACTCACCCCTCCACTTT
CARAIQTGQGHSPLHF
>TRBJ1-1|NA|TRBV29-1|NA
TGCAGCGTTGACTATGGGACAAGCATGAACACTGAAGCTTTCTTT
CSVDYGTSMNTEAFF
>TRBJ2-7|NA|TRBV7-9|NA
TGTGCCAGCAGCTTAGGCCAGTTATACGAGCAGTACTTC
CASSLGQLYEQYF
>TRBJ1-1|TRBD1|TRBV18|NA
TGTGCCAGCTCACAAGACAGGGTCGGGAACACTGAAGCTTTCTTT
CASSQDRVGNTEAFF
>TRBJ1-3|NA|TRBV2|NA
TGTGCCACCCAGGGAGGAAACACCATATATTTT
CATQGGNTIYF
>TRBJ2-7|TRBD2|TRBV4-1|NA
TGCGCCAGCAGCCAAGGAGCCAGCGGGACTAGCGGGAGTTCTTGGGGGTACGAGCAGTACTTC
CASSQGASGTSGSSWGYEQYF
>TRBJ1-1|NA|TRBV16|NA
TGTGCCAGCAGCCAGGTCAGAAACACTGAAGCTTTCTTT
CASSQVRNTEAFF
>TRBJ1-5|TRBD1|TRBV7-9|NA
TGTGCCAGCAGCTTAGGGTTCCCCGGGGGACAGGGTCCGCCCCAGCATTTT
CASSLGFPGGQGPPQHF
>TRBJ2-1|NA|TRBV9|NA
TGTGCCAGCAGCGTAGTCGGCCGAGGTTCCTACAATGAGCAGTTCTTC
CASSVVGRGSYNEQFF
>TRBJ1-5|NA|TRBV5-6|NA
TGTGCCAGCAGCTTGAACAGGCTCGGCCAGCCCCAGCATTTT
CASSLNRLGQPQHF
>TRBJ2-1|NA|TRBV7-3|once
TGTGCCAGCAGTTTATGGCAGTCAACTGAGCAGTTCTTC
CASSLWQSTEQFF
>TRBJ1-1|NA|TRBV5-4|NA
TGTGCCAGCAGCTTGGGGGGATTAGGAGGGGACACTGAAGCTTTCTTT
CASSLGGLGGDTEAFF
>TRBJ2-1|TRBD2|TRBV6-4|NA
TGTGCCAGCAGTGACTCCCCACTCGGACTAGCGGGAGGTAATGAGCAGTTCTTC
CASSDSPLGLAGGNEQFF
>TRBJ1-3|TRBD1|TRBV5-8|NA
TGTGCCAGCAGCCCGTTGGGGACAGAAGACACCATATATTTT
CASSPLGTEDTIYF
>TRBJ1-3|NA|TRBV27|NA
TGTGCCAGCAGCCTGGCAGTTGGAAACACCATATATTTT
CASSLAVGNTIYF
>TRBJ2-7|NA|TRBV5-6|few
TGTGCCAGCAGCTTGGACCGAGGCTACGAGCAGTACTTC
CASSLDRGYEQYF
>TRBJ1-5|NA|TRBV27|NA
TGTGCCAGCAGTCCTTCCGTTCAGCCCCAGCATTTT
CASSPSVQPQHF
>TRBJ2-2|NA|TRBV30|NA
TGTGCCTGGCCGGGACTTCGAACCGGGGAGCTGTTTTTT
CAWPGLRTGELFF